Listed below are T cell receptor beta chains from one sample, sequenced in a study of blood T cells in healthy people across ages. TCRdb processed the 5' RACE reads anew with MiXCR; each CDR3 protein has one entry. This sample has hundreds of thousands of distinct CDR3 sequences, with around a fifth found just once. The sample comprised blood. These receptors were collected from a man between 65 and 85 years old in good health. CDR3s include the opening cysteine and the closing phenylalanine or tryptophan. D genes are given only for firm matches. Clone size is stated in some rows and not others, as once, few, many or a class when expanded.

d_call	v_call	clone_size	cdr3_length	j_call	cdr3_aa	cdr3_nt
-	TRBV2	-	15	TRBJ1-2	CASSQGQSFNYGYTF	TGTGCCAGCAGCCAAGGACAAAGTTTTAACTATGGCTACACCTTC
TRBD1	TRBV7-2	-	15	TRBJ2-4	CASSLAGQGLNIQYF	TGTGCCAGCAGCTTAGCGGGACAGGGTTTAAACATTCAGTACTTC
TRBD2	TRBV20-1	few	16	TRBJ2-3	CSARRSSGRSGDTQYF	TGCAGTGCTAGGCGTTCTAGCGGGAGATCTGGGGATACGCAGTATTTT
-	TRBV9	-	17	TRBJ2-7	CASSVDGGRGQAYEQYF	TGTGCCAGCAGCGTAGATGGTGGGAGGGGACAGGCCTACGAGCAGTACTTC
TRBD2	TRBV11-2	-	16	TRBJ2-4	CASSFYGGEMGDIQYF	TGTGCCAGCAGCTTTTACGGGGGGGAAATGGGGGACATTCAGTACTTC
-	TRBV7-3	few	15	TRBJ2-1	CASSSSAGSYNEQFF	TGTGCCAGCAGCTCCTCGGCGGGATCCTACAATGAGCAGTTCTTC
TRBD2	TRBV13	-	14	TRBJ2-1	CASSLVGGKNEQFF	TGTGCCAGCAGCTTAGTGGGGGGGAAGAATGAGCAGTTCTTC
-	TRBV5-1	few	14	TRBJ2-7	CASSLAQGPYEQYF	TGCGCCAGCAGCTTGGCACAGGGCCCCTACGAGCAGTACTTC
TRBD2	TRBV25-1	once	16	TRBJ2-5	CASSLVAGGHRETQYF	TGTGCCAGCAGCTTAGTCGCGGGGGGGCATAGAGAGACCCAGTACTTC
TRBD2	TRBV29-1	-	13	TRBJ2-1	CSVDRLAGDEQFF	TGCAGCGTTGACCGGCTAGCGGGCGATGAGCAGTTCTTC
TRBD2	TRBV6-1	-	16	TRBJ2-5	CASSEFASGRAETQYF	TGTGCCAGCAGTGAATTTGCTAGCGGGAGGGCCGAGACCCAGTACTTC
TRBD2	TRBV7-8	-	14	TRBJ2-5	CASSRSSGGETQYF	TGTGCCAGCAGCAGATCTAGCGGTGGAGAGACCCAGTACTTC
-	TRBV6-5	-	13	TRBJ2-1	CASRKGTANEQFF	TGTGCCAGCAGAAAGGGGACCGCCAATGAGCAGTTCTTC
TRBD1	TRBV2	many	15	TRBJ2-2	CASIQDRGNTGELFF	TGTGCCAGCATCCAGGACAGGGGGAACACCGGGGAGCTGTTTTTT
TRBD2	TRBV6-4	-	17	TRBJ2-5	CASRVSRLAGGEETQYF	TGTGCCAGCAGAGTATCCAGACTAGCGGGCGGAGAAGAGACCCAGTACTTC
-	TRBV6-1	few	16	TRBJ2-6	CASSPKDNSGANVLTF	TGTGCCAGCAGTCCCAAAGACAACTCTGGGGCCAACGTCCTGACTTTC
TRBD1	TRBV5-4	-	16	TRBJ1-1	CASRTLDRVYPTEAFF	TGTGCCAGCAGGACCTTGGACAGGGTTTATCCCACTGAAGCTTTCTTT
-	TRBV18	-	15	TRBJ2-1	CASSPYSGINNEQFF	TGTGCCAGCTCACCATATTCCGGGATCAACAATGAGCAGTTCTTC
TRBD1	TRBV5-1	-	15	TRBJ1-1	CASSLPGQEGPEAFF	TGCGCCAGCAGCTTACCGGGACAGGAGGGTCCTGAAGCTTTCTTT
-	TRBV11-2	many	16	TRBJ2-1	CASSSSRSSDHDEQFF	TGTGCCAGCAGCTCCTCCCGTTCGTCCGACCACGATGAGCAGTTCTTC
-	TRBV5-1	once	16	TRBJ2-5	CASSFGLGSVGETQYF	TGCGCCAGCAGCTTTGGTCTCGGGAGTGTTGGAGAGACCCAGTACTTC
-	TRBV29-1	many	13	TRBJ2-7	CSVEGQDPYEQYF	TGCAGCGTTGAAGGACAGGATCCCTACGAGCAGTACTTC
-	TRBV6-1	once	14	TRBJ1-5	CASRVNRDNQPQHF	TGTGCCAGCAGGGTTAACAGGGACAATCAGCCCCAGCATTTT
-	TRBV3-1	few	17	TRBJ2-5	CASTRTGHPGIQETQYF	TGTGCCAGCACCCGGACCGGACATCCCGGGATCCAAGAGACCCAGTACTTC
-	TRBV20-1	few	14	TRBJ2-7	CSAPKGGSSYEQYF	TGCAGTGCTCCGAAAGGGGGGAGCTCCTACGAGCAGTACTTC
-	TRBV10-3	-	15	TRBJ2-5	CAISDYSRGQETQYF	TGTGCCATCAGTGACTACTCCCGGGGCCAAGAGACCCAGTACTTC
-	TRBV20-1	few	13	TRBJ1-1	CSAPGTVNTEAFF	TGCAGTGCGCCTGGTACCGTGAACACTGAAGCTTTCTTT